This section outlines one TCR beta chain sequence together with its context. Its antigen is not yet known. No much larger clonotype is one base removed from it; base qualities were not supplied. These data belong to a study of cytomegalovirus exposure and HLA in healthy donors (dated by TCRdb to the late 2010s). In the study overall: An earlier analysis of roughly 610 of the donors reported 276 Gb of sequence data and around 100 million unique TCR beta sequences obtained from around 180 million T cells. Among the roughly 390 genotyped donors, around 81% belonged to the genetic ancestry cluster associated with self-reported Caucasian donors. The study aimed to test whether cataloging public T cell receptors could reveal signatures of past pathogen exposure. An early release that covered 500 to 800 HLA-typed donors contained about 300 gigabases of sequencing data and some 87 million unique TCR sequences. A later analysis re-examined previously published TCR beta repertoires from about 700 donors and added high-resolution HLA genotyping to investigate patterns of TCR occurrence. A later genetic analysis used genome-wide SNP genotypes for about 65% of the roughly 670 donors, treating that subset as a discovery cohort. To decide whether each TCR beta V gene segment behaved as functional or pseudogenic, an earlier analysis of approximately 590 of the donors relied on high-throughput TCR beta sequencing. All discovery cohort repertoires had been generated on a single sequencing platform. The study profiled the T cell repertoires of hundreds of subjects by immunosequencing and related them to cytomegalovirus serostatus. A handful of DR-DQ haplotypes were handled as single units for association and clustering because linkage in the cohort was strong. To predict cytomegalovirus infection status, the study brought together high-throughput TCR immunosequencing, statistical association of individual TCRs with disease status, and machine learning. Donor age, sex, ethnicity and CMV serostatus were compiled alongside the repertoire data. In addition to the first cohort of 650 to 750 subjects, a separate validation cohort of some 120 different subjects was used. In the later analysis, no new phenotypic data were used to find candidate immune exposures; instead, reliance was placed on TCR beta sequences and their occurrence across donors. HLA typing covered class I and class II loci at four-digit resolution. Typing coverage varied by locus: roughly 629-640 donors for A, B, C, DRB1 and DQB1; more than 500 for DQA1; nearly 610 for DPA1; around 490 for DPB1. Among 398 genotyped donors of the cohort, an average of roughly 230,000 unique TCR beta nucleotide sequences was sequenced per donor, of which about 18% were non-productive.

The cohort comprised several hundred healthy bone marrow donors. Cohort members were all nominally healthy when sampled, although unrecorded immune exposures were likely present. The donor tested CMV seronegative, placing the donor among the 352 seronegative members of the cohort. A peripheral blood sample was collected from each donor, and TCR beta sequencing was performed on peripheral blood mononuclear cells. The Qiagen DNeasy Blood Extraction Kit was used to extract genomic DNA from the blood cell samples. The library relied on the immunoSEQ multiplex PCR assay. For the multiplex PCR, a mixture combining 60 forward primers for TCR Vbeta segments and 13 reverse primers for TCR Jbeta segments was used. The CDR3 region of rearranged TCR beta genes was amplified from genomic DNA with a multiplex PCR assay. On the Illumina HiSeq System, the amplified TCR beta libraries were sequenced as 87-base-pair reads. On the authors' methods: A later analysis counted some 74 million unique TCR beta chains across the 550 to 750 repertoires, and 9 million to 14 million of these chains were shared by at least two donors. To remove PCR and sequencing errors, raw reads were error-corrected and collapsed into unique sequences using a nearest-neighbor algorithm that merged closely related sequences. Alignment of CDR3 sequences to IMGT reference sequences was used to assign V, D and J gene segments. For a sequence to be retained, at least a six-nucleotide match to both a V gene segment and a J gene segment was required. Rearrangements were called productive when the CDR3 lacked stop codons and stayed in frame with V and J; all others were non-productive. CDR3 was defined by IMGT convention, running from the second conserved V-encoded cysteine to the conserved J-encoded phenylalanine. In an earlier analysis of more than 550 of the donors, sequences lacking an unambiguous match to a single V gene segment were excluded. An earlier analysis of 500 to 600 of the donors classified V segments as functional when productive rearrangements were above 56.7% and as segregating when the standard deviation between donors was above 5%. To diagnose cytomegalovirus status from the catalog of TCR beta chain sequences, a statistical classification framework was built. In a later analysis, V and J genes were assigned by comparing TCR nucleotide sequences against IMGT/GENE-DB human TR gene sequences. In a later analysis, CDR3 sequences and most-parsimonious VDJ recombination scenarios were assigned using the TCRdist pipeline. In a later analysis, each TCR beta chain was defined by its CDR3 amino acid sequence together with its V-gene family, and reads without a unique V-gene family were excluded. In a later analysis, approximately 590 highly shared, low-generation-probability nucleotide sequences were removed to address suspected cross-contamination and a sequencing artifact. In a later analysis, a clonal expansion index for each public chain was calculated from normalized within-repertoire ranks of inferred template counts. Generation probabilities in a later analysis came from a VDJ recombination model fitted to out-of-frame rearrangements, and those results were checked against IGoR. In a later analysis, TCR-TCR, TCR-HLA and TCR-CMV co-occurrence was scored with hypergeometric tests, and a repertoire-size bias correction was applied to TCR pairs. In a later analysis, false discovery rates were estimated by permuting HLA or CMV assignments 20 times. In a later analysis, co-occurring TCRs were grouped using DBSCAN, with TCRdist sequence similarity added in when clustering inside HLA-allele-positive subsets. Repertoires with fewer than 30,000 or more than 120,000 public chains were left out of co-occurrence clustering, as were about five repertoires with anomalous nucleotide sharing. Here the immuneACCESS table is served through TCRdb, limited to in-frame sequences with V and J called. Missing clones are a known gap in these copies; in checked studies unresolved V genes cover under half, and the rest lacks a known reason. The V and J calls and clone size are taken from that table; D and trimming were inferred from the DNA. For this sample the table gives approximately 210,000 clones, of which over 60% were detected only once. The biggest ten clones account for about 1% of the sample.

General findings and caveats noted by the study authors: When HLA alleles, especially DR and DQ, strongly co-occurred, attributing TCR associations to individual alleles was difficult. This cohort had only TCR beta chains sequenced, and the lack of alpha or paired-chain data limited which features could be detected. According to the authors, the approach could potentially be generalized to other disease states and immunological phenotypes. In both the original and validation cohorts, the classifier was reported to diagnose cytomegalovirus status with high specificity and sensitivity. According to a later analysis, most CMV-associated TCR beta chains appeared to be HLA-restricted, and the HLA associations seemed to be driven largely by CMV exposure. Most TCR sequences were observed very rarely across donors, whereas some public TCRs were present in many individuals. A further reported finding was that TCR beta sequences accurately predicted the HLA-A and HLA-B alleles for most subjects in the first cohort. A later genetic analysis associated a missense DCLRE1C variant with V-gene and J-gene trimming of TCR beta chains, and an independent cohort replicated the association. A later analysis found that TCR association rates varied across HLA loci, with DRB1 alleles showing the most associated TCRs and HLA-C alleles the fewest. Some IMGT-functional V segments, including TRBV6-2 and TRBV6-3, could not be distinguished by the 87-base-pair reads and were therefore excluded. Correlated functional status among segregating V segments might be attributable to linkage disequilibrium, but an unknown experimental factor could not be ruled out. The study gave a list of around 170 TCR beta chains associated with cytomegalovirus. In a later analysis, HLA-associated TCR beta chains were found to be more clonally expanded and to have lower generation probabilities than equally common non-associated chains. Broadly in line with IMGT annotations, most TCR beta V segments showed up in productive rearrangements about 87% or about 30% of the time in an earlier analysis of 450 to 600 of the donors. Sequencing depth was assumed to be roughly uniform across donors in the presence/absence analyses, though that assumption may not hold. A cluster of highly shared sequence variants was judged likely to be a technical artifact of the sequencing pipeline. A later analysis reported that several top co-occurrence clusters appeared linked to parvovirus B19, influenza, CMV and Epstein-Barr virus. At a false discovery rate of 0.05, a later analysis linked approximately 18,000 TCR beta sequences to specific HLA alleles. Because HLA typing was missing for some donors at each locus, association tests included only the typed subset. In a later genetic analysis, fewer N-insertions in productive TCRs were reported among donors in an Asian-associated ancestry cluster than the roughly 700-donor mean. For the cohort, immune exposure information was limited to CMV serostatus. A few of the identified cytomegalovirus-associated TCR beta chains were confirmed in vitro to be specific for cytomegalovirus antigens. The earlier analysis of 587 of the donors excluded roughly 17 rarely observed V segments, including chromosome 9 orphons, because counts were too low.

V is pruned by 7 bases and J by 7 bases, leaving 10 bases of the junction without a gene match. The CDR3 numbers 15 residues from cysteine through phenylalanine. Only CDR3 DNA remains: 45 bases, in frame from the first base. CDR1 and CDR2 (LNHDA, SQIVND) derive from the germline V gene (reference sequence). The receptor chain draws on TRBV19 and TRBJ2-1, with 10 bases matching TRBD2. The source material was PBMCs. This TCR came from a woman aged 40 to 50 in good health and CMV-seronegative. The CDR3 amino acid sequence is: CASTIRAGGPNEQFF. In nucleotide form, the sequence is TGTGCCAGTACCATAAGAGCGGGAGGGCCGAATGAGCAGTTCTTC. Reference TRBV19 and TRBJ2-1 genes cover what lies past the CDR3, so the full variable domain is DGGITQSPKYLFRKEGQNVTLSCEQNLNHDAMYWYRQDPGQGLRLIYYSQIVNDFQKGDIAEGYSVSREKKESFPLTVTSAQKNPTAFYLCASTIRAGGPNEQFFGPGTRLTVL.